The rows below give T cell receptor beta chains drawn from one sample of a study of shared clonotypes between healthy human individuals. The protocol was immunoSEQ multiplex PCR, while the TCRdb copy is restricted to in-frame clones and leaves out a portion. Of under 600,000 clones detected, about 96% appear once; the ten largest clones hold about 0.057%. Sample: naive CD4+ T cells sorted from blood. The source of these receptors is a woman younger than 45 in good health. Each CDR3 is given with its conserved first and last residue. Size tells how often a clone was seen (once, few, many) or the class of an expanded clone, and some rows leave it out.

cdr3_aa	v_call	clone_size	j_call
CASSAGGSSGANVLTF	TRBV7-9	NA	TRBJ2-6
CASRSGGQGYQPQHF	TRBV19	NA	TRBJ1-5
CASSPYRDGYTF	TRBV28	NA	TRBJ1-2
CASSGDGRIDNEQFF	TRBV11-3	NA	TRBJ2-1
CASSPGGASSYNEQFF	TRBV5-1	NA	TRBJ2-1
CASSLGLAVTDTQYF	TRBV5-4	NA	TRBJ2-3
CASSFEAYGYTF	TRBV7-9	few	TRBJ1-2
CASSTQGGYEQYF	TRBV28	once	NA
CASSGGQFSYEQYF	TRBV5-1	NA	TRBJ2-7
CASSDGRGLKQPQHF	TRBV7-9	few	TRBJ1-5
CASSKGPGRGTGELFF	TRBV19	NA	TRBJ2-2
CASSVEFGGFTADTQYF	TRBV9	NA	TRBJ2-3
CASSRRRRSNQPQHF	TRBV4-2	NA	TRBJ1-5
CASSRGGSSYNEQFF	TRBV19	NA	TRBJ2-1
CASSSKGTADTQYF	TRBV5-4	NA	TRBJ2-3
CASRFTGLLSYEQYF	TRBV28	NA	TRBJ2-7
CASRITQGDTEAFF	TRBV4-2	NA	TRBJ1-1
CASSLAYEQYF	TRBV18	NA	TRBJ2-7
CASSMKTPGAQPQHF	TRBV19	NA	TRBJ1-5
CASSSYPGTGRGTEAFF	TRBV28	NA	TRBJ1-1
CAILAGSGGPQYF	TRBV28	NA	TRBJ2-7
CASSYSHLNEKLFF	TRBV6-5	NA	TRBJ1-4
CASSEAGGLAGWRETQYF	TRBV2	once	TRBJ2-5
CASSLAGALGYTF	TRBV25-1	NA	TRBJ1-2
CASARGGFVAGSTDTQYF	TRBV12-5	NA	TRBJ2-3
CASSNRLAGVYEQYF	TRBV19	NA	NA
CASSRTSGRIGEQFF	TRBV27	NA	TRBJ2-1
CASSSAQGPSYEQYF	TRBV28	NA	TRBJ2-7
CASSLEQGTEAFF	TRBV7-2	few	TRBJ1-1
CASSDPGQGTTEAFF	TRBV6-6	NA	TRBJ1-1
CASSPQINTGELFF	TRBV2	NA	TRBJ2-2
CASTPGEFSYEQYF	TRBV18	NA	TRBJ2-7
CASHSGTRSSYEQYF	TRBV27	once	NA
CASSIQGEQPQHF	TRBV19	once	TRBJ1-5
CASSEDRSYEQYF	TRBV18	NA	TRBJ2-7
CASRTGNYGYTF	TRBV19	NA	TRBJ1-2
CASRGVAGGETSYEQYF	TRBV28	NA	TRBJ2-7
CASKVEEATEAFF	TRBV5-4	NA	TRBJ1-1
CASSSQRSGVEKLFF	TRBV28	NA	TRBJ1-4
CASSSGTSAPGTDTQYF	TRBV5-1	NA	TRBJ2-3
CASSVQGSGNTIYF	TRBV11-2	NA	TRBJ1-3
CASSQVSALSYEQYF	TRBV4-1	NA	TRBJ2-7
CASRQETQYF	TRBV28	NA	TRBJ2-5
CTISAPPGTGAHEQYF	TRBV10-3	NA	TRBJ2-7
CASSVVSATGELFF	TRBV9	NA	TRBJ2-2